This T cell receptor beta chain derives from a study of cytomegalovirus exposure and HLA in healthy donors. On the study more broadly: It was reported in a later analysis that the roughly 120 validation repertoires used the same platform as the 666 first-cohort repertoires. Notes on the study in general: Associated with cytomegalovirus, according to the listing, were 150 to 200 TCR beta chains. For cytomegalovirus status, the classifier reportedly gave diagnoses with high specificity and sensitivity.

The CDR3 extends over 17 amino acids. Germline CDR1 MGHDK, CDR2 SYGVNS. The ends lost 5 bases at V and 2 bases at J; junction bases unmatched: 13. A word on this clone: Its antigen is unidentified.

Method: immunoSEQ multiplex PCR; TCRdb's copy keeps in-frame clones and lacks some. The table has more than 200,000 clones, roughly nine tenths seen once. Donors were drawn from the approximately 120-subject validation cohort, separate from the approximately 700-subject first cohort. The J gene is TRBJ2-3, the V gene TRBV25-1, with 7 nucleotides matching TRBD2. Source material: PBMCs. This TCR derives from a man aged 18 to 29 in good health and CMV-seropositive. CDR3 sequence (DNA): TGTGCCAGCAGTAGTACGGGGGTGGGAGGGGACACAGATACGCAGTATTTT. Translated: CASSSTGVGGDTDTQYF. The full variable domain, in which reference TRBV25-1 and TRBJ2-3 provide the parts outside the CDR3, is EADIYQTPRYLVIGTGKKITLECSQTMGHDKMYWYQQDPGMELHLIHYSYGVNSTEKGDLSSESTVSRIRTEHFPLTLESARPSHTSQYLCASSSTGVGGDTDTQYFGPGTRLTVL.